Sequencing of this T cell receptor beta chain was carried out in a study of T cell repertoires in cytomegalovirus infection. Overall study results and limits: In two of eight donors, the top clonotype was HLA-C-restricted CMV-specific.

TCRdb re-called the reads with MiXCR, one entry per CDR3 protein. This sample carries approximately 76,000 distinct CDR3 sequences, approximately 24% of them seen once, and the ten largest clones take about 50%. CDR1 and CDR2 (germline): MNHEY, SMNVEV (reference sequence). CDR3 length: 15 amino acids. V shed 2 bases and J shed 2 bases, with 12 bases lying between them. About this clonotype: Its cognate antigen is unknown.

The chain couples TRBV27 to TRBJ1-2, with D possibly matching TRBD1 (5 bases). This sequence originates from a human donor in good health (CMV status not recorded). Some clones in this sample may be carry-over from other donors' samples. The material sequenced was CD8+ T cells from cultured PBMCs, taken from culture after CMV antigen stimulation. The CDR3 nucleotides are TGTGCCAGCAGTTTAGTGGCAGGGTTAAACTATGGCTACACCTTC. Translating it yields CASSLVAGLNYGYTF.